One and the same sample provided the 30 T cell receptor beta chains below, sequenced in a study of spatial heterogeneity in lung cancer. Time point defined: sample taken at primary tumor resection. Whole RNA came from tumor, nontumor lung or frozen PBMC and was sequenced without being sorted. TCRdb reanalysed the 5' RACE reads using MiXCR and keeps one entry per CDR3 protein. This table holds 15,000 or so distinct CDR3 sequences, 20% to 25% found once. The starting material was PBMCs, obtained at surgery. These receptors were obtained from a female donor with early-stage non-small cell lung cancer.

At least ten counts were recorded for this clonotype. The J gene is TRBJ1-3, the V gene TRBV6-1; D gene ambiguous. CDR3 size: 15 residues. Germline CDR1 MNHNS, CDR2 SASEGT. Between the trimmed V and J ends, which lost 4 bases and 2 bases, there was a span of 12 bases. The CDR3 region has the DNA TGTGCCAGCAGTGCCCTGGACGGAGCTGGAAACACCATATATTTT. It is translated as CASSALDGAGNTIYF.

This clonotype is termed medium-sized (0.01 to 0.1%). The chain joins TRBV7-2 to TRBJ2-5; D possibly corresponds to TRBD1 (5 bases). V lost 5 bases and J lost 9, with 16 bases in between. The CDR3 has 13 residues. CDR1 SGHTA and CDR2 FQGNSA come from the germline V gene. CDR3 coding DNA: TGTGCCAGCAGCCAGGGCCCAGGGCGGCCCCAGTACTTC. Protein: CASSQGPGRPQYF.

Ten or more counts support this clonotype. The chain uses TRBV6-2 or TRBV6-3 and TRBJ2-5; unclear D gene. CDR1 MNHEY and CDR2 SVGEGT come from the germline V gene. The CDR3 is 12 amino acids. The V end was cut by 0 bases, the J end by 4 bases, with 3 bases between. In DNA, the CDR3 is TGTGCCAGCAGTTACTCCGGAGAGACCCAGTACTTC. As protein: CASSYSGETQYF.

This clonotype was seen at least ten times. DNA of the CDR3: TGCAGTGCTAGAGTGGGACTTCAGCCCCAGCATTTT. Amino acid sequence: CSARVGLQPQHF. The rearrangement joins TRBV20-1 to TRBJ1-5, with a tentative D call TRBD1 (5 bases). The V end was cut by 1 base, the J end by 6 bases, with 7 bases between. Germline loops: CDR1 DFQATT, CDR2 SNEGSKA (reference sequence). This CDR3 spans 12 amino acids.

This clonotype appeared many times. The gene calls are TRBV20-1 and TRBJ2-1; 11 bases line up with TRBD2. V shed 5 bases and J 10 bases; nucleotides not matched to a gene: 10. The germline CDR1 and CDR2 sequences are DFQATT and SNEGSKA (reference sequence). This CDR3 comprises 14 residues. The CDR3 coding sequence is TGCAGTGCTCCCGGGACTAGCGGAGGCTGGGAGCAGTTCTTC. It codes for CSAPGTSGGWEQFF.

This clonotype was recorded many times. The chain uses TRBV10-2 and TRBJ2-6, with D tentatively TRBD1 (6 bases). In germline, CDR1 is WSHSY, CDR2 SAAADI. V lost 6 bases to trimming and J lost 3 bases, with 15 bases between them. The CDR3 runs to 16 residues. CDR3 amino acids: CASRNRVSGGANVLTF. For the CDR3, the DNA is TGCGCCAGCAGGAACAGGGTATCGGGTGGGGCCAACGTCCTGACTTTC.

In its sample, this clonotype was seen a few times. The V call is TRBV27, the J call TRBJ2-1; 8 positions agree with TRBD2. The trim removed 3 bases at V and 7 bases at J, leaving 8 bases unmatched. This CDR3 comprises 15 residues. Germline assignment: CDR1 MNHEY and CDR2 SMNVEV (reference sequence). CDR3 sequence reads: CASSLGGRSTNEQFF. The CDR3 nucleotides read TGTGCCAGCAGTTTGGGCGGGAGGAGTACAAATGAGCAGTTCTTC.

This clonotype is termed medium-sized. V and J are TRBV10-3 and TRBJ2-3; 11 nucleotides align to TRBD2. CDR1 ENHRY and CDR2 SYGVKD come from the germline V gene. The CDR3 covers 16 residues. The V and J ends lost 3 bases and 2 bases, in that order; junction bases with no gene match: 4. The CDR3 nucleotides are TGTGCCATCAGTGAACAGACTAGCGGGACCACAGATACGCAGTATTTT. Translating gives CAISEQTSGTTDTQYF.

This clonotype is deemed medium-sized. The V call is TRBV28, the J call TRBJ1-6; the D gene is possibly TRBD1 (5 bases). The CDR3 extends over 14 amino acids. Trimming shortened V by 6 bases and J by 5 bases, and 11 bases separated the two germline ends. Germline lookup yields CDR1 MDHEN and CDR2 SYDVKM. Here the CDR3 reads CASRTGGNNSPLHF. The CDR3 nucleotides read TGTGCCAGCAGAACCGGGGGGAATAATTCACCCCTCCACTTT.

This clonotype was seen at least ten times. The chain combines TRBV4-3 with TRBJ1-3; no firm D call. V shed 2 bases and J shed 7 bases, with 9 bases lying between them. Germline V gene sequence: CDR1 LGHNA, CDR2 YSLEER. The CDR3 has 13 residues. DNA for the CDR3: TGCGCCAGCAGCCAAAAATCGGGGAACACCATATATTTT. It codes for CASSQKSGNTIYF.

This clonotype was counted at least ten times. The rearrangement links TRBV7-2 to TRBJ1-5, with D tentatively TRBD1 (5 bases). This CDR3 comprises 14 residues. CDR1 is SGHTA and CDR2 is FQGNSA in the germline V gene. The V and J ends lost 1 base and 5 bases respectively, with 9 bases between them. CDR3 nucleotides: TGTGCCAGCAGCTTAGGGGACGGTTATCAGCCCCAGCATTTT. This encodes CASSLGDGYQPQHF. The full variable domain, in which reference TRBV7-2 and TRBJ1-5 provide the parts outside the CDR3, is GAGVSQSPSNKVTEKGKDVELRCDPISGHTALYWYRQSLGQGLEFLIYFQGNSAPDKSGLPSDRFSAERTGGSVSTLTIQRTQQEDSAVYLCASSLGDGYQPQHFGDGTRLSIL.

This clonotype was recorded many times. The chain couples TRBV7-2 to TRBJ2-1, with a possible D match to TRBD1 (9 bases). Germline V gene data show CDR1 as SGHTA and CDR2 as FQGNSA. Trimming took 6 bases from V and 5 from J, leaving 20 bases between them. The length of the CDR3 is 16 residues. CDR3 sequence: CASRQGTGRGDNEQFF. The CDR3 DNA is TGTGCCAGCAGGCAAGGGACAGGGCGGGGGGACAATGAGCAGTTCTTC.

This clonotype has a count of ten or more. This sequence joins TRBV4-3 and TRBJ2-3, with 13 bases identical to TRBD2. V was pared by 3 bases and J by 6 bases, with 9 bases of the junction left unmatched. Germline V gene sequence: CDR1 LGHNA, CDR2 YSLEER. This CDR3 is built from 17 residues. The CDR3 bases are TGCGCCAGCAGCCAGGGACTAGCGGGATCGTTGTCCGATACGCAGTATTTT. It is translated as CASSQGLAGSLSDTQYF.

This clonotype has at least ten counts. The J gene is TRBJ1-6, the V gene TRBV19; weak D call: TRBD1 (6 bases). V lost 7 bases and J lost 7, with 20 bases in between. This CDR3 has 16 residues. Germline values: CDR1 LNHDA, CDR2 SQIVND (reference sequence). CDR3 in DNA: TGTGCCAGTAAGGGGGGTCCGGGCGCTGAGAATTCACCCCTCCACTTT. The encoded protein is CASKGGPGAENSPLHF.

The V and J genes are TRBV19 and TRBJ2-1; TRBD2 matches at 9 bases. With 8 bases clipped from V and 9 bases from J, the junction kept 8 bases outside the gene matches. The CDR3 loop spans 13 amino acids. Germline values: CDR1 LNHDA, CDR2 SQIVND (reference sequence). CDR3 nucleotide sequence: TGTGCCAGTTTGGGGACTAGCAACAGTGAGCAGTTCTTC. It translates to CASLGTSNSEQFF.

The chain employs TRBV7-6 and TRBJ1-3; D remains unclear. This CDR3 is built from 13 residues. The V end lost 6 bases, the J end lost 4 bases, and 10 bases lay between the germline ends. Germline CDR1 SGHVS, CDR2 FNYEAQ. In DNA, the CDR3 is TGTGCCAGCAGAGAAAGGGCGGGAAACACCATATATTTT. Amino acid sequence: CASRERAGNTIYF.

V usage is TRBV9 and J usage is TRBJ1-4; D perhaps matches TRBD1 (6 bases). This CDR3 has 16 residues. Trimming cost V 3 bases and J 4 bases, with 16 bases left between them. Germline V gives CDR1 SGDLS, CDR2 YYNGEE. The CDR3 bases are TGTGCCAGCAGCGCCGACGAGGGGGGCTTTAATGAAAAACTGTTTTTT. Translated: CASSADEGGFNEKLFF. The full variable domain, with the rest looked up from reference TRBV9 and TRBJ1-4, is DSGVTQTPKHLITATGQRVTLRCSPRSGDLSVYWYQQSLDQGLQFLIQYYNGEERAKGNILERFSAQQFPDLHSELNLSSLELGDSALYFCASSADEGGFNEKLFFGSGTQLSVL.

This clonotype showed up many times. This rearrangement joins TRBV11-2 to TRBJ2-7, with unresolved D. There are 13 residues in the CDR3. Trimming left V 1 base short and J 7 bases short, with 11 bases between. Germline V gene data show CDR1 as SGHAT and CDR2 as FQNNGV. CDR3: CASSLVPYGEQYF. DNA of the CDR3: TGTGCCAGCAGCTTAGTACCTTACGGGGAGCAGTACTTC.

This clonotype was counted only a few times. The chain links TRBV29-1 to TRBJ2-5; no clear D. V dropped 4 bases and J dropped 11 bases, with 14 bases sitting between them. The V gene's germline CDR1 is SQVTM and CDR2 ANQGSEA. The CDR3 contains 11 residues. The CDR3 sequence is CSVGEFDTQYF. For the CDR3, the DNA is TGCAGCGTTGGGGAATTCGACACACAGTACTTC.

V is TRBV20-1 and J is TRBJ2-1; 9 bases fit TRBD2. Germline loops: CDR1 DFQATT, CDR2 SNEGSKA (reference sequence). This CDR3 contains 14 residues. V lost 3 bases to trimming and J lost 7 bases; unmatched junction nucleotides: 7. This CDR3 reads CSASEREAYNEQFF. CDR3 nucleotides: TGCAGTGCTAGCGAGCGGGAGGCATATAATGAGCAGTTCTTC.

This clonotype qualifies as medium-sized. The chain is built from TRBV12-5 and TRBJ1-1; D unclear. This CDR3 is 13 amino acids long. The ends were cut back, 3 bases at V and 6 bases at J, with 11 bases in the middle. Germline CDR1 reads LGHNT; CDR2 reads FRNRAP. CDR3 DNA: TGTGCTAGTGGTTTACCCAAGGGCCCTGAAGCTTTCTTT. Protein product: CASGLPKGPEAFF.

The chain has TRBV28 and TRBJ2-5; no firm D call. This CDR3 comprises 11 residues. V lost 6 bases and J lost 7, with 9 bases in between. Germline lookup yields CDR1 MDHEN and CDR2 SYDVKM. CDR3 sequence reads: CASSDGWTQYF. As DNA, the CDR3 is TGTGCCAGCAGCGATGGATGGACCCAGTACTTC.

This clonotype came up many times. The CDR3 sequence is CSVQIARGDQPQHF. The CDR3 region has the DNA TGCAGCGTTCAAATAGCCCGGGGAGATCAGCCCCAGCATTTT. The rearrangement links TRBV29-1 to TRBJ1-5, with D unclear. V shed 5 bases and J shed 5 bases, with 16 bases lying between them. The V gene's germline CDR1 is SQVTM and CDR2 ANQGSEA. This CDR3 is built from 14 residues.

This clonotype was found a few times. The chain uses TRBV24-1 and TRBJ2-1; TRBD2 agrees at 7 bases. J was trimmed by 2 bases and V by 3 bases; bases with no gene match: 0. The CDR3 totals 14 residues. The germline gives CDR1 KGHDR, CDR2 SFDVKD. The CDR3 is CATSDAGAYNEQFF. In DNA form, the CDR3 reads TGTGCCACCAGTGATGCGGGGGCCTACAATGAGCAGTTCTTC.

This clonotype was seen ten or more times. The genes are TRBV2 and TRBJ2-2; tentative D call: TRBD1 (6 bases). The CDR3 loop spans 13 amino acids. Germline CDR1 reads SNHLY; CDR2 reads FYNNEI. The V gene lost 10 bases and the J gene lost 1 base, with 10 bases spanning the gap. The CDR3 sequence: CATRGGNTGELFF. As DNA, the CDR3 is TGTGCCACCCGAGGGGGGAACACCGGGGAGCTGTTTTTT.

This clonotype was detected many times. The rearrangement links TRBV3-1 to TRBJ2-3, with 9 nucleotides matching TRBD2. J lost 10 bases, V lost 0 bases, and 5 bases had no gene match. Germline-derived CDR1 and CDR2 are LGHDT and YNNKEL (reference sequence). CDR3 size: 14 residues. The CDR3 sequence is CASSQDPAGGPQYF. The CDR3 DNA follows: TGTGCCAGCAGCCAAGATCCGGCGGGAGGGCCGCAGTATTTT.

The rearrangement uses TRBV9 and TRBJ2-2, with 7 bases matching TRBD1. Germline assignment: CDR1 SGDLS and CDR2 YYNGEE. CDR3 length: 14 residues. V gave up 5 bases and J gave up 3 bases; unmatched junction bases: 4. CDR3 nucleotide sequence: TGTGCCAGCAGGCGACAGGGAGACACCGGGGAGCTGTTTTTT. Its translation: CASRRQGDTGELFF.

The CDR3 region has the DNA TGTGCCATCGGGACAGCTTCCACAGATACGCAGTATTTT. Translated, it gives CAIGTASTDTQYF. The chain employs TRBV10-3 and TRBJ2-3; 7 nucleotides agree with TRBD1. V shed 8 bases and J 2 bases; nucleotides not matched to a gene: 4. Germline-derived CDR1 and CDR2 are ENHRY and SYGVKD. This CDR3 contains 13 residues.

At least ten counts were recorded for this clonotype. The chain employs TRBV28 and TRBJ2-1, with a tentative D call TRBD1 (6 bases). The CDR3 runs 16 residues. V was cut by 5 bases and J by 0 bases, with 14 bases left in between. Germline assignment: CDR1 MDHEN and CDR2 SYDVKM. The CDR3 region has the DNA TGTGCCAGCAGTACAGGGTCGCTGAGCTCCTACAATGAGCAGTTCTTC. It is translated as CASSTGSLSSYNEQFF.

V gene TRBV20-1 combines with J gene TRBJ1-3; unclear D gene. CDR1 is DFQATT, CDR2 SNEGSKA, per germline (reference sequence). This CDR3 spans 13 amino acids. V lost 3 bases and J 2 bases, leaving 8 bases between the germline ends. The CDR3 here is CSASSGAGNTIYF. The CDR3 DNA follows: TGCAGTGCTAGTTCCGGGGCTGGAAACACCATATATTTT.